This TCR beta chain was sequenced during a study of blood T cell repertoires in COVID-19. Study overall: The origin of the acute and convalescent COVID-19 samples was the United States, Italy and Spain. Sources were T cells, B-cell-depleted T cells, or PBMCs; the material itself was cDNA or gDNA.

Per the authors' pipeline: From reference gene primer amplification, estimates of nucleated cell counts were derived. This table comes from immunoSEQ multiplex PCR, and its TCRdb copy is limited to in-frame clones, with some not included. That table is the source of V, J and clone size, and D and trimming were worked out from the DNA. The sample shows roughly 87,000 clones, around 85% of them seen only once. Patients at the Seattle site were enrolled during active infection and followed longitudinally. The CDR3 contains 12 residues. The germline V gene has CDR1 ENHRY and CDR2 SYGVKD. The V gene lost 11 bases and the J gene lost 3 bases, with 11 bases spanning the gap.

The clonotype originates from a woman of 80 years or more with COVID-19, enrolled during active disease. Sequencing used peripheral blood. The chain is built from TRBV10-3 and TRBJ2-1; the D gene is possibly TRBD2 (6 bases). CDR3 sequence reads: CAGRTNYNEQFF. CDR3 nucleotides: TGTGCCGGAAGGACTAACTACAATGAGCAGTTCTTC.